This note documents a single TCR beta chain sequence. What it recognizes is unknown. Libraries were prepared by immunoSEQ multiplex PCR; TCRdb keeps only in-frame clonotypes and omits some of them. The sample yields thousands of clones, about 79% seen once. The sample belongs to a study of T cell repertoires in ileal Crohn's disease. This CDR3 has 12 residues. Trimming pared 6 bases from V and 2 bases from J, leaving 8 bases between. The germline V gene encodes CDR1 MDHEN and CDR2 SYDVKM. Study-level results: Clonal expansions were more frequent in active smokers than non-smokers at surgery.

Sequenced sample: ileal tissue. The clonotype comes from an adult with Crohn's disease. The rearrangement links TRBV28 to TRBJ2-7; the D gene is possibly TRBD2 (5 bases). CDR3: CASRPGTYEQYF. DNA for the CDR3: TGTGCCAGCAGACCCGGGACCTACGAGCAGTACTTC.